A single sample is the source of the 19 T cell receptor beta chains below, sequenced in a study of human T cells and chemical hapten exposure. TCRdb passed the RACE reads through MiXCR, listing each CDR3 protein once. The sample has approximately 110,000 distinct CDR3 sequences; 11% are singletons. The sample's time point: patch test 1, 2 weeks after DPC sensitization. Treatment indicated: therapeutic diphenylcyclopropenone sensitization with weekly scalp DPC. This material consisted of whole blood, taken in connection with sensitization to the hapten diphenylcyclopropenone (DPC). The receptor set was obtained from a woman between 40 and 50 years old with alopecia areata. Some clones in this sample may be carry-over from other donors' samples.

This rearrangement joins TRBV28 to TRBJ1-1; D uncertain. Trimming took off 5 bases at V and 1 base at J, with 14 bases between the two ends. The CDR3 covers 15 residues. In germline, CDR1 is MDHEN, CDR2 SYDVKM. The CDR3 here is CASSPMEGRNTEAFF. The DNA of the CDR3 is TGTGCCAGCAGTCCCATGGAAGGGAGGAACACTGAAGCTTTCTTT. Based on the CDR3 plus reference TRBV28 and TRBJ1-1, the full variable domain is DVKVTQSSRYLVKRTGEKVFLECVQDMDHENMFWYRQDPGLGLRLIYFSYDVKMKEKGDIPEGYSVSREKKERFSLILESASTNQTSMYLCASSPMEGRNTEAFFGQGTRLTVV.

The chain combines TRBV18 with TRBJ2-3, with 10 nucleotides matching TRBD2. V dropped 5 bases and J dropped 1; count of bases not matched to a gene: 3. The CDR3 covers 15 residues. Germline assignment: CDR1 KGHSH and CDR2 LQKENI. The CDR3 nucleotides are TGTGCCAGCTCAATAGGGACTAGCGGCACAGATACGCAGTATTTT. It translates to CASSIGTSGTDTQYF.

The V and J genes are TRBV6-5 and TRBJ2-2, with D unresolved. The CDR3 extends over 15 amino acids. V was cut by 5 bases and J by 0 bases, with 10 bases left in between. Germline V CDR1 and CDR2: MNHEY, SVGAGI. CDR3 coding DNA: TGTGCCAGCAGTCCCCCGGCGCCGAACACCGGGGAGCTGTTTTTT. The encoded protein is CASSPPAPNTGELFF.

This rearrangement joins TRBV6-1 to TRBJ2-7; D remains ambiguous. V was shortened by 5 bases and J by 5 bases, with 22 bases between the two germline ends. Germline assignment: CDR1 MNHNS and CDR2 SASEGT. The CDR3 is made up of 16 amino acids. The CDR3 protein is CASSYPLLGHYDEQYF. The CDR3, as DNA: TGTGCCAGCAGTTACCCTTTATTGGGCCACTACGACGAGCAGTACTTC.

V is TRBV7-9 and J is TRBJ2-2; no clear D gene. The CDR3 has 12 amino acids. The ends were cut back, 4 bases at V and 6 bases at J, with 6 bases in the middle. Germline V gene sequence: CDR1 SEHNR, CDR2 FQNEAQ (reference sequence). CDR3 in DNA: TGTGCCAGCAGCTCGGTTCCCGGGGAGCTGTTTTTT. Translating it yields CASSSVPGELFF.

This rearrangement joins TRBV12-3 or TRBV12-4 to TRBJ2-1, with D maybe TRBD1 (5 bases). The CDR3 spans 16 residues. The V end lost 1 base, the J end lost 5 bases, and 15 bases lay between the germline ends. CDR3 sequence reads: CASSLEGQGPDNEQFF. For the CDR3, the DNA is TGTGCCAGCAGTTTAGAAGGGCAGGGTCCCGACAATGAGCAGTTCTTC.

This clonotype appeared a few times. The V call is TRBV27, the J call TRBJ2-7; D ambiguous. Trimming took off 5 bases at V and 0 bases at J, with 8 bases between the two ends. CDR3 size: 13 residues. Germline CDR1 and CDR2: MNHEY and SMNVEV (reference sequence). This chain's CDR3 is CASSSTSSYEQYF. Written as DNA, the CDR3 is TGTGCCAGCAGTAGTACGTCCTCCTACGAGCAGTACTTC.

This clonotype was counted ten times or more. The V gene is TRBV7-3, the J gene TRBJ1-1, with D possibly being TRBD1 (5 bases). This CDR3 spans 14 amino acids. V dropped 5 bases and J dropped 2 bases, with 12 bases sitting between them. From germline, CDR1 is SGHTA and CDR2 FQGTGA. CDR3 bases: TGTGCCAGCAGCCCCGGGACGCCTAACACTGAAGCTTTCTTT. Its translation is CASSPGTPNTEAFF.

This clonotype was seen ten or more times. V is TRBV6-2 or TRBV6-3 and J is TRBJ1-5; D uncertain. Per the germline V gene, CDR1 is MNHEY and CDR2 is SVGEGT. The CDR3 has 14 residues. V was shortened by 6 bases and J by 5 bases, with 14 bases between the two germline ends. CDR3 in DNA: TGTGCCAGCAGCCGGAATTTGAGAGATCAGCCCCAGCATTTT. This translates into CASSRNLRDQPQHF.

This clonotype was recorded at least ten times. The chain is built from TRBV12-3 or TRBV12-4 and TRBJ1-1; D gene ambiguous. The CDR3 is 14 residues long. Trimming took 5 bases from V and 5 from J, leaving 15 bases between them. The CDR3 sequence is CASSRLGGETEAFF. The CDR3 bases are TGTGCCAGCAGTCGTCTCGGTGGGGAGACTGAAGCTTTCTTT.

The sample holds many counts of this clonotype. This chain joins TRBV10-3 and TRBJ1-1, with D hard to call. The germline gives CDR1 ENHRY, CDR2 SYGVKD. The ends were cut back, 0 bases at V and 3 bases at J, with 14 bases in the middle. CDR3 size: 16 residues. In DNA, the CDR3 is TGTGCCATCAGTGAGTCGATAGTGGCAGCCGACACTGAAGCTTTCTTT. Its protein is CAISESIVAADTEAFF.

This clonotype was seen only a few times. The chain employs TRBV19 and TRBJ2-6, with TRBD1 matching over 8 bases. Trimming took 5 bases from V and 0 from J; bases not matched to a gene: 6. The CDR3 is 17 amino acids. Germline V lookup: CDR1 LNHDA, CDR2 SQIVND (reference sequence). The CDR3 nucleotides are TGTGCCAGTAGTCCTAGGACAGGGTACTCTGGGGCCAACGTCCTGACTTTC. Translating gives CASSPRTGYSGANVLTF.

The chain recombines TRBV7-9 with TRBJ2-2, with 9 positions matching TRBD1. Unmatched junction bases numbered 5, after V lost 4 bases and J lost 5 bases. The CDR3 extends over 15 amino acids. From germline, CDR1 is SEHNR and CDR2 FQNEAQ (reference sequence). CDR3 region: CASSSGQGRTGELFF. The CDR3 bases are TGTGCCAGCAGCTCCGGACAGGGGCGGACCGGGGAGCTGTTTTTT.

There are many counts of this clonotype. The CDR3 coding sequence is TGTGCCTTTCCCACAGGGATTCAGGGGTGGACTGAAGCTTTCTTT. Its translation: CAFPTGIQGWTEAFF. The chain combines TRBV3-2 with TRBJ1-1; TRBD1 is the table's D call and was not checked against the DNA. TRBV3-2 is flagged as a pseudogene. The CDR3 sequence is 15 residues long.

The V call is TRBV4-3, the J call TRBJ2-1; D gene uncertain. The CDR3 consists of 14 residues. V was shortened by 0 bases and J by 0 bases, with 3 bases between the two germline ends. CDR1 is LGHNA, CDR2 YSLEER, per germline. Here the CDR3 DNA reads TGCGCCAGCAGCCAAGATTACTCCTACAATGAGCAGTTCTTC. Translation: CASSQDYSYNEQFF.

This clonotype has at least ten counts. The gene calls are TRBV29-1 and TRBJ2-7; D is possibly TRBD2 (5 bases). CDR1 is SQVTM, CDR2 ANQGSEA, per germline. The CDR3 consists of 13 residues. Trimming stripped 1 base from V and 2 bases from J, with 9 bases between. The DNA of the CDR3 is TGCAGCGTTGAAGGCCAGCGGCCCTACGAGCAGTACTTC. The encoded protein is CSVEGQRPYEQYF.

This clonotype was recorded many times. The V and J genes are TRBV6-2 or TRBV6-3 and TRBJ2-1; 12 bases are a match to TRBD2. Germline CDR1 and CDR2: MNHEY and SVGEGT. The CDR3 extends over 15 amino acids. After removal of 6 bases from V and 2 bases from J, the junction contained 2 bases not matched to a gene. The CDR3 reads CASRASGGAYNEQFF. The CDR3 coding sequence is TGTGCCAGCAGAGCTAGCGGGGGGGCCTACAATGAGCAGTTCTTC.

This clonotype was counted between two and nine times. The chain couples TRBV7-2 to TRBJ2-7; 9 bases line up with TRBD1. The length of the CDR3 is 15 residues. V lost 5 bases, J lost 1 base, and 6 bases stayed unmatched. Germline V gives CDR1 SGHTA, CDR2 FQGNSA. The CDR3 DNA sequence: TGTGCCAGCAGCCGGACAGGGGAGTCTTCCTACGAGCAGTACTTC. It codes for CASSRTGESSYEQYF. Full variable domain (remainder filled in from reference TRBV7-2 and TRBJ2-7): GAGVSQSPSNKVTEKGKDVELRCDPISGHTALYWYRQSLGQGLEFLIYFQGNSAPDKSGLPSDRFSAERTGGSVSTLTIQRTQQEDSAVYLCASSRTGESSYEQYFGPGTRLTVT.

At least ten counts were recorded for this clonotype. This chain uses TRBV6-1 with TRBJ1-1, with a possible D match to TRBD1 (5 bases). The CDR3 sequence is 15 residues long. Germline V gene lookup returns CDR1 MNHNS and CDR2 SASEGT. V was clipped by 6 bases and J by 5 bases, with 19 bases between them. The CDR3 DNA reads TGTGCCAGCAGCACCGGGACTGGGGGGGGAACTGAAGCTTTCTTT. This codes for CASSTGTGGGTEAFF.